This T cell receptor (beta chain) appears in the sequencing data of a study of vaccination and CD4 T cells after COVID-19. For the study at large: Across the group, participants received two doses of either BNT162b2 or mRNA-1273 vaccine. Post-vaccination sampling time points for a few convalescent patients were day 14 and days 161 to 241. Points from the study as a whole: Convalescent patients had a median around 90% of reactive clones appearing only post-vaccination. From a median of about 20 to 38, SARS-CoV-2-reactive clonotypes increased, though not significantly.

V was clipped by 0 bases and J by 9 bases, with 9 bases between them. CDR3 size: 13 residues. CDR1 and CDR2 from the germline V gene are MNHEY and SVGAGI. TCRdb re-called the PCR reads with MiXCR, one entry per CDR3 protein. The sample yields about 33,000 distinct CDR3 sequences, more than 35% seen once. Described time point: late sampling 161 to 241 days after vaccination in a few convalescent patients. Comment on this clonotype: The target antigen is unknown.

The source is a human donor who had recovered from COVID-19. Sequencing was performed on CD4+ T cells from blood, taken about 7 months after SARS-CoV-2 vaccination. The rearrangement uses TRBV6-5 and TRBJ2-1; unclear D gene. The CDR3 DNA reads TGTGCCAGCAGTTACTCGACTTGGGGTGAGCAGTTCTTC. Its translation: CASSYSTWGEQFF.